Listed here are 8 T cell receptor beta chains from one sample, sequenced in a study of blood T cell repertoires in COVID-19. Method: immunoSEQ multiplex PCR; TCRdb's copy keeps in-frame clones and lacks some. The repertoire holds about 310,000 clones, with roughly 87% as singletons. Sequencing was done on a sample of peripheral blood. The receptor source for this set is a man aged 45-65 years with active or convalescent COVID-19.

The rearrangement links TRBV6-5 to TRBJ2-7; 9 nucleotides line up with TRBD2. V shed 5 bases and J 3 bases; nucleotides not matched to a gene: 5. CDR1 is MNHEY, CDR2 SVGAGI, per germline. The CDR3 totals 14 residues. CDR3 in amino acids: CASSRGLANYEQYF. Written as DNA, the CDR3 is TGTGCCAGCAGTCGGGGACTAGCTAACTACGAGCAGTACTTC.

This clone was recorded a few times. The gene calls are TRBV5-5 and TRBJ1-5; TRBD1 agrees at 7 bases. Germline-derived CDR1 and CDR2 are SGHKS and YYEKEE (reference sequence). The V segment lost 1 base and the J segment 6 bases; nucleotides outside the gene matches: 1. The length of the CDR3 is 13 residues. DNA of the CDR3: TGTGCCAGCAGCTTGCAGGGGGGTCAGCCCCAGCATTTT. Its translation is CASSLQGGQPQHF.

The chain carries TRBV28 and TRBJ2-5; D might be TRBD2 (5 bases). In germline, CDR1 is MDHEN, CDR2 SYDVKM. The CDR3 extends over 13 amino acids. Trimming took 6 bases from V and 10 from J, leaving 18 bases between them. The CDR3 spells CASRLAGPKGQYF. CDR3 coding DNA: TGTGCCAGCAGGCTAGCCGGGCCGAAAGGCCAGTACTTC.

The chain combines TRBV6-5 with TRBJ2-5; D is possibly TRBD2 (6 bases). Trimming took 9 bases from V and 3 from J, leaving 8 bases between them. This CDR3 is built from 11 residues. Germline V CDR1 and CDR2: MNHEY, SVGAGI. This CDR3 reads CASTGEETQYF. Written as DNA, the CDR3 is TGTGCCAGTACGGGGGAAGAGACCCAGTACTTC.

This clone was found once. The CDR3 region has the DNA TGTGCCAGCAGCGTACCGGGGGCAGATACGCAGTATTTT. Protein product: CASSVPGADTQYF. The gene calls are TRBV9 and TRBJ2-3; possible D gene TRBD2, 6 bases. The CDR3 spans 13 residues. Germline CDR1 SGDLS, CDR2 YYNGEE. The V gene lost 1 base and the J gene lost 4 bases, with 7 bases spanning the gap.

The CDR3 reads CASSLQPGGGTNTGELFF. DNA of the CDR3: TGTGCCAGCAGCTTACAACCCGGGGGAGGAACGAACACCGGGGAGCTGTTTTTT. J is TRBJ2-2 and V is TRBV7-3; D may be TRBD2 (6 bases). Per the germline V gene, CDR1 is SGHTA and CDR2 is FQGTGA. With 2 bases removed from V and 0 bases from J, the gap between germline ends came to 16 bases. The CDR3 is 18 residues long.

This clone was seen just once. V is TRBV27 and J is TRBJ1-5; D gene ambiguous. Trimming took 3 bases from V and 2 from J, leaving 8 bases between them. There are 14 residues in the CDR3. Germline V gene sequence: CDR1 MNHEY, CDR2 SMNVEV (reference sequence). Here the CDR3 DNA reads TGTGCCAGCAGTTTCGTGAGGGGCAATCAGCCCCAGCATTTT. Amino acid sequence: CASSFVRGNQPQHF.

The V and J genes are TRBV1 and TRBJ1-5; TRBD1, the table's D call, was not compared with the DNA. TRBV1 is classified as a pseudogene. The CDR3 runs to 17 residues. CDR3 nucleotides: TGCACCAGCAGCCACCACAATGGACAAATGGGAAATCAGCCCCAGCATTTT. It specifies CTSSHHNGQMGNQPQHF.